The next 3 T cell receptor beta chains were all read from a single sample in a study of T cells in Graves' hyperthyroidism and ophthalmopathy. The CDR3 regions of TCR beta were amplified from RNA transcripts. An initial round of RT-PCR targeting the TCR CDR3 relied on the HTBI primer set. From the multiplex PCR reads, TCRdb called clonotypes with MiXCR, one entry per CDR3 protein. Of about 500,000 distinct CDR3 sequences in the sample, 13% to 15% were seen once. Sequencing input: blood. Source of these receptors: a woman aged 18-29 years with Graves' hyperthyroidism.

This clonotype was seen repeatedly, ten times or more. The chain uses TRBV4-1 and TRBJ1-1; TRBD1 might be the D (5 bases). Trimming took off 1 base at V and 0 bases at J, with 15 bases between the two ends. This CDR3 comprises 17 residues. The V gene's germline CDR1 is MGHRA and CDR2 YSYEKL. The CDR3 loop reads CASSQVVQGPMNTEAFF. CDR3 nucleotides: TGCGCCAGCAGCCAAGTAGTCCAGGGCCCCATGAACACTGAAGCTTTCTTT.

The genes are TRBV4-1 and TRBJ2-7; 9 nucleotides line up with TRBD1. Germline assignment: CDR1 MGHRA and CDR2 YSYEKL. The V segment lost 0 bases and the J segment 4 bases; nucleotides outside the gene matches: 4. This CDR3 is 15 amino acids long. The CDR3 DNA reads as TGCGCCAGCAGCCAAGAGGAGGGACAGGGATACGAGCAGTACTTC. It codes for CASSQEEGQGYEQYF.

The J gene is TRBJ1-1, the V gene TRBV29-1, with TRBD1 matching over 8 bases. This CDR3 has 11 residues. Trimming cost V 6 bases and J 8 bases; bases outside gene matches: 5. Germline loops: CDR1 SQVTM, CDR2 ANQGSEA. The CDR3 loop reads CSVGGTGEAFF. The CDR3 DNA reads as TGCAGCGTGGGGGGGACAGGAGAAGCTTTCTTT.